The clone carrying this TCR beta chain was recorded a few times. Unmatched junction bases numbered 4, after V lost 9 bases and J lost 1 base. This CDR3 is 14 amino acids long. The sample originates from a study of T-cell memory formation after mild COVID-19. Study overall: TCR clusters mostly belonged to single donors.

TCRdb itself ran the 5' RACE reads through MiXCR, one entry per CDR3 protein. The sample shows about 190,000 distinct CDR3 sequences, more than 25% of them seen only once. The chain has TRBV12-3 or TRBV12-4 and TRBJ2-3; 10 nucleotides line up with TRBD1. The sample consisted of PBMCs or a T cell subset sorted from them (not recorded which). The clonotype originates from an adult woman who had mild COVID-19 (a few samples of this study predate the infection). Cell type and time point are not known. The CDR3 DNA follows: TGTGCCAGGCGGGGGACAGGGGGCACAGATACGCAGTATTTT. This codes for CARRGTGGTDTQYF.